The text below deals with one T cell receptor (beta chain). The data are from a study of OX40 agonist ivuxolimab in advanced cancers. Germline V gene data show CDR1 as SNHLY and CDR2 as FYNNEI. Trimming removed 8 bases at V and 2 bases at J, with 7 bases between. This CDR3 is built from 11 residues. Sequenced by immunoSEQ multiplex PCR; TCRdb stores in-frame clones only, minus some. This sample has tens of thousands of clones; approximately 78% occur once, and the top ten carry 4.5% to 5%. Sequenced material: CD4+ or CD8+ T cells sorted from blood, taken in a trial of the OX40 agonist ivuxolimab. The origin of this receptor is an adult with an advanced solid tumor such as melanoma, head and neck, liver or kidney cancer. The rearrangement uses TRBV2 and TRBJ2-7; D is unresolved. The chain's CDR3 is CASSAAYEQYF. DNA of the CDR3: TGTGCCAGCTCAGCCGCCTACGAGCAGTACTTC.